What follows are 29 T cell receptor beta chains derived from one specimen sequenced in a study of CXCR3-negative and CXCR3-positive naive CD8 T cells. Libraries were UMI-labeled 5' RACE TRB cDNA. After re-calling the 5' RACE reads, TCRdb lists one entry per CDR3 protein, DNA absent. This sample contains about 45,000 distinct CDR3 sequences. The sample was naive CXCR3- CD8+ T cells from blood. Stated subset: CD45RO-CCR7+CD27+CD95- naive CD8+ T cells lacking CXCR3 (TNR3-). Every receptor here comes from a human donor in good health. Some clones in this sample may be carry-over from other donors' samples.

The chain joins TRBV7-7 to TRBJ2-5; TCRdb indicates TRBD1, and absent DNA this call remains unverified. The V gene's germline CDR1 is SSHAT and CDR2 FNYEAQ (reference sequence). CDR3 length: 15 amino acids. CDR3 region: CASSTPTGGEETQYF.

The chain couples TRBV29-1 to TRBJ2-7; TCRdb names TRBD1, which stays unverified in the absence of DNA. Looked up from germline, CDR1 is SQVTM and CDR2 is ANQGSEA. This CDR3 contains 12 residues. The CDR3 sequence: CSVTAGGQEQYF.

The J gene is TRBJ2-7, the V gene TRBV28; TCRdb picks TRBD2, but there is no DNA to check that call. In germline, CDR1 is MDHEN, CDR2 SYDVKM. The CDR3 has 14 amino acids. CDR3: CASSPPTSGYEQYF.

This chain's CDR3 is CATRQGAGGLETQYF. This chain uses TRBV15 with TRBJ2-5; TCRdb designates TRBD2, a call that cannot be tested without DNA. Germline values: CDR1 LNHNV, CDR2 YYDKDF (reference sequence). The CDR3 is 15 residues long.

This rearrangement joins TRBV28 to TRBJ2-3. Germline V gene data show CDR1 as MDHEN and CDR2 as SYDVKM. The CDR3 is made up of 12 amino acids. CDR3 in amino acids: CASKLATDTQYF.

V gene TRBV7-3 combines with J gene TRBJ2-1. The length of the CDR3 is 13 residues. Germline assignment: CDR1 SGHTA and CDR2 FQGTGA. CDR3 protein: CASSLGLYNEQFF.

This sequence joins TRBV28 and TRBJ2-4; TCRdb's D call of TRBD1 is untestable without DNA. This CDR3 is built from 14 residues. Germline-derived CDR1 and CDR2 are MDHEN and SYDVKM. CDR3 amino acids: CASRTPGTKNIQYF. The full variable domain, rest sourced from reference TRBV28 and TRBJ2-4, is DVKVTQSSRYLVKRTGEKVFLECVQDMDHENMFWYRQDPGLGLRLIYFSYDVKMKEKGDIPEGYSVSREKKERFSLILESASTNQTSMYLCASRTPGTKNIQYFGAGTRLSVL.

The rearrangement uses TRBV13 and TRBJ1-3; lacking DNA, the TRBD1 call made by TCRdb goes unchecked. This CDR3 has 14 amino acids. Looked up from germline, CDR1 is PRHDT and CDR2 is FYEKMQ (reference sequence). The CDR3 is CASRFTGGGNTIYF.

The rearrangement joins TRBV29-1 to TRBJ2-7. The CDR3 consists of 11 residues. Germline CDR1 SQVTM, CDR2 ANQGSEA. CDR3 protein: CSVYRSYEQYF.

CDR3 amino acids: CAISVGPLEAFF. This chain connects TRBV10-3 to TRBJ1-1. This CDR3 contains 12 residues. CDR1 ENHRY and CDR2 SYGVKD come from the germline V gene.

This chain links TRBV20-1 with TRBJ1-1. The CDR3 is 13 residues long. Looked up from germline, CDR1 is DFQATT and CDR2 is SNEGSKA (reference sequence). CDR3: CSAVRGMNTEAFF.

This rearrangement joins TRBV12-3 or TRBV12-4 to TRBJ2-1; TCRdb indicates TRBD2, and absent DNA this call remains unverified. The CDR3 totals 13 residues. The CDR3 is CASSWTSGSEQFF.

The V gene is TRBV28, the J gene TRBJ1-5. Germline V lookup: CDR1 MDHEN, CDR2 SYDVKM. The CDR3 covers 14 residues. The CDR3 sequence: CASRRSYSNQPQHF.

The chain links TRBV28 to TRBJ2-4; the TCRdb D gene call, TRBD2, has no DNA to confirm it. This CDR3 comprises 13 residues. In germline, CDR1 is MDHEN, CDR2 SYDVKM. The CDR3 reads CASSWAAKNIQYF.

The gene calls are TRBV3-1 and TRBJ2-1; TCRdb's D gene call, TRBD2, goes unchecked for lack of DNA. This CDR3 has 12 residues. The germline V gene has CDR1 LGHDT and CDR2 YNNKEL (reference sequence). This chain's CDR3 is CASSGERNEQFF.

The V gene is TRBV28, the J gene TRBJ2-1; TCRdb lists TRBD1, though no DNA is available to test this call. CDR1 MDHEN and CDR2 SYDVKM come from the germline V gene. The CDR3 totals 15 residues. The CDR3 reads CASSPGGGAYNEQFF.

The V and J genes are TRBV11-2 and TRBJ2-2; with no DNA, the TCRdb D assignment of TRBD2 cannot be verified. This CDR3 spans 15 amino acids. Germline lookup yields CDR1 SGHAT and CDR2 FQNNGV. The CDR3 sequence is CASSSERLNTGELFF.

The V and J genes are TRBV4-3 and TRBJ2-2. This CDR3 has 15 amino acids. The V gene's germline CDR1 is LGHNA and CDR2 YSLEER. Here the CDR3 reads CASSQDYGNTGELFF.

The gene calls are TRBV6-2 or TRBV6-3 and TRBJ2-3; TCRdb returns TRBD1, unconfirmable since there is no DNA. The CDR3 consists of 14 residues. Germline CDR1 MNHEY, CDR2 SVGEGT. The CDR3 sequence: CASSTSAHTDTQYF.

The V and J genes are TRBV19 and TRBJ2-7; there is no DNA to check the TCRdb D call of TRBD1. Germline-derived CDR1 and CDR2 are LNHDA and SQIVND (reference sequence). The CDR3 contains 15 residues. CDR3 amino acids: CASSIGRTPGNEQYF.

The CDR3 here is CASGSGSVTDTQYF. The chain combines TRBV9 with TRBJ2-3. The CDR3 totals 14 residues. Looked up from germline, CDR1 is SGDLS and CDR2 is YYNGEE. Supplemented by reference TRBV9 and TRBJ2-3, the full variable domain reads DSGVTQTPKHLITATGQRVTLRCSPRSGDLSVYWYQQSLDQGLQFLIQYYNGEERAKGNILERFSAQQFPDLHSELNLSSLELGDSALYFCASGSGSVTDTQYFGPGTRLTVL.

This sequence joins TRBV28 and TRBJ2-5; TCRdb's D gene call, TRBD2, goes unchecked for lack of DNA. The germline gives CDR1 MDHEN, CDR2 SYDVKM. CDR3 size: 14 residues. CDR3 amino acids: CASSSSIPHGTQYF.

The chain recombines TRBV5-1 with TRBJ2-7; as DNA is missing, the TRBD1 call by TCRdb cannot be tested. The germline CDR1 and CDR2 sequences are SGHRS and YFSETQ. This CDR3 contains 15 residues. The CDR3 region is CASSLTRQGSYEQYF.

The V and J genes are TRBV4-3 and TRBJ2-1; TCRdb designates TRBD2, a call that cannot be tested without DNA. The CDR3 extends over 13 amino acids. Germline V CDR1 and CDR2: LGHNA, YSLEER. CDR3 region: CASSPGLGNEQFF.

The chain uses TRBV4-3 and TRBJ2-3; TCRdb returns TRBD1, unconfirmable since there is no DNA. The CDR3 loop spans 18 amino acids. Per the germline V gene, CDR1 is LGHNA and CDR2 is YSLEER. CDR3 amino acids: CASSHQTLALGALDTQYF.

CDR3 sequence reads: CASSFIAPPLHF. The genes are TRBV28 and TRBJ1-6. Germline assignment: CDR1 MDHEN and CDR2 SYDVKM. The CDR3 runs 12 residues.

The chain's CDR3 is CSVEMAGGNYEQYF. The genes are TRBV29-1 and TRBJ2-7; with no DNA, the TCRdb D assignment of TRBD2 cannot be verified. Germline CDR1 and CDR2: SQVTM and ANQGSEA. The CDR3 runs 14 residues.

Considering frequency, this clonotype is large. The chain carries TRBV6-4 and TRBJ2-1; the TCRdb D gene call, TRBD2, has no DNA to confirm it. The CDR3 covers 14 residues. Per germline, CDR1 MRHNA and CDR2 SNTAGT. The CDR3 loop is CASSVSSEYNEQFF.

The V call is TRBV28, the J call TRBJ2-1; TCRdb's D gene call, TRBD2, goes unchecked for lack of DNA. The CDR3 has 13 residues. Germline V gives CDR1 MDHEN, CDR2 SYDVKM. CDR3 amino acids: CASRTAGYNEQFF.